The entry that follows covers one TCR beta chain sequence. Its antigen is as yet unknown. The sample originates from a study of blood T cells in healthy people across ages. For the study at large: The template switching approach captured approximately one barcoded beta molecule for every two T cells.

The germline gives CDR1 SGHRS, CDR2 YFSETQ. The CDR3 is made up of 15 amino acids. V was shortened by 0 bases and J by 0 bases, with 7 bases between the two germline ends. A J-beta primer mix and a sample-barcoded 5' primer were used in a second PCR of roughly 6 to 11 cycles. TCRdb re-called the 5' RACE reads through MiXCR, storing one row per CDR3 protein. The sample lists about 680,000 distinct CDR3 sequences; 45% to 50% were seen once. Study-level results: Unknown CMV status may confound age-related changes in expanded clones. Strong correlation linked observed beta diversity and percent naive T cells.

The chain links TRBV5-1 to TRBJ2-1, with D unresolved. The TCR was taken from a woman aged 55-70 years in good health. The sequencing input was blood. In DNA, the CDR3 is TGCGCCAGCAGCTTGGCCCAGAGCTCCTACAATGAGCAGTTCTTC. It is translated as CASSLAQSSYNEQFF.